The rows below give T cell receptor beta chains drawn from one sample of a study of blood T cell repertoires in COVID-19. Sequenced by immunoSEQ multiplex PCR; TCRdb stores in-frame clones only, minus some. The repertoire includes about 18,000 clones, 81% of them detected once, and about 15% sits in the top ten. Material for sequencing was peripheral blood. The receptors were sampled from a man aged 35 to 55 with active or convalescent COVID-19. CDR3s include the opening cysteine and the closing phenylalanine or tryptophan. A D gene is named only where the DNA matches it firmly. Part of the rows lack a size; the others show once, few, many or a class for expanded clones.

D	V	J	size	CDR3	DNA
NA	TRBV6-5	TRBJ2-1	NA	CASSRRGQLSGEQFF	TGTGCCAGCAGTAGAAGAGGACAGCTTTCTGGTGAGCAGTTCTTC
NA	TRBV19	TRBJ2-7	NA	CASGPTGYTYEQYF	TGTGCCAGTGGCCCGACAGGCTATACCTACGAGCAGTACTTC
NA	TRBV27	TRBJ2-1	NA	CASTYRSGPYNEQFF	TGTGCCAGCACTTACCGATCTGGCCCCTACAATGAGCAGTTCTTC
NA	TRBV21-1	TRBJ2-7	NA	CASSIPRDRNTYEQYF	TGTGCCAGCAGCATCCCCCGGGACAGAAATACCTACGAGCAGTACTTC
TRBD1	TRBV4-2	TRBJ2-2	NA	CASSRSGTGSAGELFF	TGTGCCAGCAGCCGATCCGGGACAGGGAGTGCCGGGGAGCTGTTTTTT
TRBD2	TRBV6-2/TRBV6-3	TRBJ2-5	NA	CASSYYTSGQQGTQYF	TGTGCCAGCAGTTATTACACTAGCGGCCAACAAGGGACCCAGTACTTC
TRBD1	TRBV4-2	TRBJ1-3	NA	CASSQEVRQGVGGTIYF	TGTGCCAGCAGCCAAGAAGTGAGACAGGGTGTTGGAGGGACCATATATTTT
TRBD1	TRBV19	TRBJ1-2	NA	CASSRDSPYGYTF	TGTGCCAGTAGCAGGGACAGCCCCTATGGCTACACCTTC
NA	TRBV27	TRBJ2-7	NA	CASSFSEDSKFYEQYF	TGTGCCAGCAGTTTTAGTGAGGACAGCAAGTTCTACGAGCAGTACTTC
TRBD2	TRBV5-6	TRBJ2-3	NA	CASSPTSSGGRTDTQYF	TGTGCCAGCAGCCCCACCTCTAGCGGGGGGCGCACAGATACGCAGTATTTT
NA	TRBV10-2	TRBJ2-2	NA	CASSEFPGPNTGELFF	TGCGCCAGCAGTGAGTTCCCAGGGCCGAACACCGGGGAGCTGTTTTTT
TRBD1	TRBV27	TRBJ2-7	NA	CASTMDRDSYEQYF	TGTGCCAGCACCATGGACAGGGACAGCTACGAGCAGTACTTC
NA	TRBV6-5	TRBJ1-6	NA	CASRAGNSPLHF	TGTGCCAGCAGGGCAGGGAATTCACCCCTCCACTTT
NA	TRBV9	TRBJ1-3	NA	CASSANGIPGNTIYF	TGTGCCAGCAGCGCGAACGGGATCCCCGGAAACACCATATATTTT
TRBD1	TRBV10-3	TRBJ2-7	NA	CAITQGATYEQYF	TGTGCCATCACCCAGGGGGCCACCTACGAGCAGTACTTC
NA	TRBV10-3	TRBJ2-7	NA	CAIRSGGTYEQYF	TGTGCCATCAGGTCCGGAGGAACCTACGAGCAGTACTTC
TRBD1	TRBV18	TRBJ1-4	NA	CASSPRDSAQAKLFF	TGTGCCAGCTCACCCCGGGACAGTGCACAAGCAAAACTGTTTTTT
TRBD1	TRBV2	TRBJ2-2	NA	CASRGTGLGGELFF	TGTGCCAGCAGAGGGACAGGGTTGGGCGGGGAGCTGTTTTTT
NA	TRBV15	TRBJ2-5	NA	CATSLWDFQETQYF	TGTGCCACCAGCCTATGGGACTTCCAAGAGACCCAGTACTTC
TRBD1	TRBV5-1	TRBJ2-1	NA	CASSLMTGTYNEQFF	TGCGCCAGCAGCTTAATGACAGGGACCTACAATGAGCAGTTCTTC
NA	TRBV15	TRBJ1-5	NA	CATTTTGYSNQPQHF	TGTGCCACCACCACGACGGGGTATAGCAATCAGCCCCAGCATTTT
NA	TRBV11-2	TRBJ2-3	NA	CASSFRGSSTDTQYF	TGTGCCAGCAGCTTTCGCGGCAGCAGCACAGATACGCAGTATTTT
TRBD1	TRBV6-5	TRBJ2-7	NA	CASSPGQGFDEQYF	TGTGCCAGCAGCCCGGGACAGGGTTTCGACGAGCAGTACTTC
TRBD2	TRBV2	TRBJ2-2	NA	CASSGSGGPGELFF	TGTGCCAGCAGTGGTAGCGGGGGCCCCGGGGAGCTGTTTTTT
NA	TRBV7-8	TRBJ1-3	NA	CASSFRRGPQENTIYF	TGTGCCAGCAGCTTCCGGCGGGGCCCACAGGAGAACACCATATATTTT
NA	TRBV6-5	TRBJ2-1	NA	CASSQVQSSYNEQFF	TGTGCCAGCAGCCAGGTACAGAGCTCCTACAATGAGCAGTTCTTC
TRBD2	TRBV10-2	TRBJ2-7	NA	CAAGGSYEQYF	TGCGCCGCGGGGGGGTCCTACGAGCAGTACTTC
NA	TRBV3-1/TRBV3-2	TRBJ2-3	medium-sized	CASSTGTDTQYF	TGTGCCAGCAGCACAGGCACAGATACGCAGTATTTT
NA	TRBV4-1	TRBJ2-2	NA	CASTPIFKATGELFF	TGCGCCAGCACCCCAATCTTTAAAGCCACCGGGGAGCTGTTTTTT
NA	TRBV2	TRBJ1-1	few	CATAAEEDTEAFF	TGTGCCACCGCGGCGGAGGAGGACACTGAAGCTTTCTTT
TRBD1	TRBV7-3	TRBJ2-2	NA	CASSLTGGFANTGELFF	TGTGCCAGCAGCTTAACAGGGGGCTTTGCGAACACCGGGGAGCTGTTTTTT
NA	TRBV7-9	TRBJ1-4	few	CASSFNRENEKLFF	TGTGCCAGCAGCTTTAACAGGGAAAATGAAAAACTGTTTTTT
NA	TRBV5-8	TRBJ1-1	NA	CASSLQSNTEAFF	TGTGCCAGCAGCCTACAGAGCAACACTGAAGCTTTCTTT
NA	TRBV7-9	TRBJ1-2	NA	CASSFFSGLITNYGYTF	TGTGCCAGCAGCTTTTTTTCAGGTCTCATTACTAACTATGGCTACACCTTC
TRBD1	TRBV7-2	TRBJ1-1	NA	CASSLAPGGGEAFF	TGTGCCAGCAGCTTAGCCCCAGGGGGCGGTGAAGCTTTCTTT
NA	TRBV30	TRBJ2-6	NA	CAWSTGSGANVLTF	TGTGCCTGGAGTACGGGCTCTGGGGCCAACGTCCTGACTTTC
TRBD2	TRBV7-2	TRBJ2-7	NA	CASSLKRAGGPRAVSEQYF	TGTGCCAGCAGCCTGAAAAGAGCGGGGGGGCCAAGAGCGGTCTCCGAGCAGTACTTC
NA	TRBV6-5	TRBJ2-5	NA	CASSPRAGRGETQYF	TGTGCCAGCAGTCCACGGGCGGGCAGAGGAGAGACCCAGTACTTC
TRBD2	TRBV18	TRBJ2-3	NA	CASSPPGGEDTQYF	TGTGCCAGCTCACCACCGGGGGGGGAAGATACGCAGTATTTT
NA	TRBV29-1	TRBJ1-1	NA	CSVSTQGNTEAFF	TGCAGCGTATCAACACAGGGAAACACTGAAGCTTTCTTT
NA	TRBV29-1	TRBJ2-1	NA	CSVEGFGGGENEQFF	TGCAGCGTTGAGGGGTTCGGCGGGGGCGAGAATGAGCAGTTCTTC
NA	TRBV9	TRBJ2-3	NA	CASSVYETPTGTDTQYF	TGTGCCAGCAGCGTATATGAAACACCGACAGGCACAGATACGCAGTATTTT
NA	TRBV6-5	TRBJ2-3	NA	CASRKGNWGTQYF	TGTGCCAGCAGGAAAGGGAACTGGGGCACGCAGTATTTT
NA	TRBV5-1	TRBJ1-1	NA	CASSLAIAGVDWTEAFF	TGCGCCAGCAGCTTGGCCATAGCAGGGGTTGATTGGACTGAAGCTTTCTTT
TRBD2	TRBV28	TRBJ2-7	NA	CASLSLAGGDTEQYF	TGTGCCAGCCTCTCCTTGGCGGGGGGGGATACAGAGCAGTACTTC
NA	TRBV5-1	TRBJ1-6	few	CASSLDLVNSPLHF	TGCGCCAGCAGCTTGGATCTTGTGAATTCACCCCTCCACTTT
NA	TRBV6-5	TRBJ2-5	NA	CASSSLETQYF	TGTGCCAGCAGTTCCCTGGAGACCCAGTACTTC
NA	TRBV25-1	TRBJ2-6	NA	CASSLSGANVLTF	TGTGCCAGCAGTCTTTCTGGGGCCAACGTCCTGACTTTC
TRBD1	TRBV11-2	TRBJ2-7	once	CASSQGQGAYEQYF	TGTGCCAGCAGCCAGGGACAGGGGGCCTACGAGCAGTACTTC
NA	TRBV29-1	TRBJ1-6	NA	CSAKIGATNNSPLHF	TGCAGCGCGAAAATAGGGGCAACTAATAATTCACCCCTCCACTTT
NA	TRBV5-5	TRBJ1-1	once	CASSFGQLGAEAFF	TGTGCCAGCAGCTTCGGACAGTTAGGCGCTGAAGCTTTCTTT
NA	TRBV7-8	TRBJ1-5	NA	CASSLWGGGHQPQHF	TGTGCCAGCAGCCTATGGGGTGGGGGCCATCAGCCCCAGCATTTT
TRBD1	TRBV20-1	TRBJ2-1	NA	CSASPTGKKLNEQFF	TGCAGTGCTAGTCCGACAGGGAAAAAGCTCAATGAGCAGTTCTTC
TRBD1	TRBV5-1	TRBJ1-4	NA	CASSWDRGDEKLFF	TGCGCCAGCAGCTGGGACAGGGGAGACGAAAAACTGTTTTTT
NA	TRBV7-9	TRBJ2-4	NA	CASSLGRGAKNIQYF	TGTGCCAGCAGCTTAGGCAGGGGTGCCAAAAACATTCAGTACTTC